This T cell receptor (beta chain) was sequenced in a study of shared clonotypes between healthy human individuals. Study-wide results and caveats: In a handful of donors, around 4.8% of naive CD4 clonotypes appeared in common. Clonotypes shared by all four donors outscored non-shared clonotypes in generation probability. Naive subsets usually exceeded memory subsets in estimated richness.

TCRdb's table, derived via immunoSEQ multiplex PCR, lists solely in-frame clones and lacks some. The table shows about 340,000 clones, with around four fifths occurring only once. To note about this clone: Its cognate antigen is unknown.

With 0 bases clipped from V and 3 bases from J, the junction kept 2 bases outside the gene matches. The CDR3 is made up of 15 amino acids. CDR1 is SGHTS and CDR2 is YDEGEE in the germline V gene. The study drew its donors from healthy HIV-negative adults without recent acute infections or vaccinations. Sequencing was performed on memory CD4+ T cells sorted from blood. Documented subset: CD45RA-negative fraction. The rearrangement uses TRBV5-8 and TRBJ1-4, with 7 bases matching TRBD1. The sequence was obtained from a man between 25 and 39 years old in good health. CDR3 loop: CASSLAQGANEKLFF. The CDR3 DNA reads TGTGCCAGCAGCTTGGCTCAGGGGGCTAATGAAAAACTGTTTTTT.